The clone carrying this TCR beta chain appeared a few times. Its antigen is undetermined. Germline lookup yields CDR1 MGHRA and CDR2 YSYEKL. The length of the CDR3 is 14 residues. Trimming took 0 bases from V and 5 from J, leaving 10 bases between them. The data are from a study of T-cell reconstitution after alpha-beta-depleted transplantation in children. The study, taken as a whole, reports: Several hundred rapidly expanded clones from non-depleted graft cells reportedly supplied alpha-beta T cells about two months post-transplant. Surviving recipient T cells and thymic progenitors produced the high day-60 TCRbeta diversity seen in some patients. From newly produced T cells came most of the T-cell counts and diversity one year after transplant.

For TCRbeta, the library was prepared with unique molecular identifiers. In TCRdb, the PCR reads were re-called with MiXCR into one record per CDR3 protein. The sample comprises 550,000 to 800,000 distinct CDR3 sequences, less than 15% of which are singletons, and approximately 0.8% rests with the top ten. The source was PBMCs, collected before TCRalphabeta/CD19-depleted stem cell transplant. The sequence was collected from a girl aged 2-10 years with congenital amegakaryocytic thrombocytopenia, due to receive a stem cell transplant. This sequence joins TRBV4-1 and TRBJ2-5; D is tentatively TRBD1 or TRBD2 (5 bases each). The CDR3 DNA follows: TGCGCCAGCAGCCAAGATGAGGGGTGGGAGACCCAGTACTTC. Protein: CASSQDEGWETQYF.